This TCR beta chain was recovered during a study of control samples from healthy donors and cancer patients. Repertoires were generated with immunoSEQ multiplex PCR, while TCRdb's copy carries only in-frame clones and drops some. The sample lists more than 15,000 clones, more than 75% seen once, with just over 9% in the top ten. This clone was detected only once. Trimming shortened V by 1 base and J by 0 bases, and 12 bases separated the two germline ends. Germline-derived CDR1 and CDR2 are LNHDA and SQIVND (reference sequence). The CDR3 consists of 16 residues. The TCR comes from a woman aged 55-75 years with head and neck cancer. Sequenced sample: PBMCs. The chain uses TRBV19 and TRBJ1-1; D call uncertain. The DNA of the CDR3 is TGTGCCAGTAGTATAGTCCCACCGCCAATGAACACTGAAGCTTTCTTT. This gives the protein CASSIVPPPMNTEAFF. Combining the CDR3 with reference TRBV19 and TRBJ1-1 gives the whole variable domain DGGITQSPKYLFRKEGQNVTLSCEQNLNHDAMYWYRQDPGQGLRLIYYSQIVNDFQKGDIAEGYSVSREKKESFPLTVTSAQKNPTAFYLCASSIVPPPMNTEAFFGQGTRLTVV.